This T cell receptor (beta chain) stems from a study of monozygotic twins with inflammatory bowel disease. This CDR3 comprises 14 residues. In germline, CDR1 is SGHRS, CDR2 YFSETQ. Study-wide points: Patient repertoire variability may have increased through differing immunosuppressive treatments. Discordant twins had repertoire similarity that did not differ from that of concordant twins, possibly from limited power.

In the case of this clonotype: The antigen is undetermined.

Per-sample cDNA came from eight separate reactions. TCRdb derives one entry per CDR3 protein from the 5' RACE reads, leaving out DNA. Its listing shows approximately 420,000 distinct CDR3 sequences. Sample: blood. The TCR was taken from a human donor with ulcerative colitis or Crohn's disease, or a healthy co-twin of an affected twin (not recorded which). The genes are TRBV5-1 and TRBJ2-2. CDR3 amino acids: CASSLLPDTGELFF.